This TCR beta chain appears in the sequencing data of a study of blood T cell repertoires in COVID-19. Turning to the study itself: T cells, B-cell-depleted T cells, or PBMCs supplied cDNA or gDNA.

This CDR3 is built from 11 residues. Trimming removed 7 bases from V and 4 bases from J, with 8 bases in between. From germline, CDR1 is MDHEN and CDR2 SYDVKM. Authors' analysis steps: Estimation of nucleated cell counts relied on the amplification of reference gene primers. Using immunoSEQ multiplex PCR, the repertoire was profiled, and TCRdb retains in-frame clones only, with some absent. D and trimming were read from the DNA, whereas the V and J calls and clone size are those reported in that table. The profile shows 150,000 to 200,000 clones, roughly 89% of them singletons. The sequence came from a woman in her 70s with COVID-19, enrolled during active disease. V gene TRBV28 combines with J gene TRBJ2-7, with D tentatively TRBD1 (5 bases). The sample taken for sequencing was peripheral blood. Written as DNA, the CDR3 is TGTGCCAGCACTGACAGATACGAGCAGTACTTC. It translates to CASTDRYEQYF.